Below are 13 T cell receptor beta chains sequenced from a single sample in a study of cytomegalovirus exposure and HLA in healthy donors. The repertoire was sequenced with immunoSEQ multiplex PCR; TCRdb's copy has only in-frame clones and lacks some. Among around 100,000 clones listed, just under 95% were seen once. The sample was PBMCs. The receptors were sampled from a young woman in good health and CMV-seronegative.

A single count supports this clone. The rearrangement links TRBV9 to TRBJ2-7, with a possible D match to TRBD1 (7 bases). CDR1 and CDR2 from the germline V gene are SGDLS and YYNGEE. This CDR3 comprises 13 residues. Trimming left V 4 bases short and J 3 bases short, with 11 bases between. CDR3 loop: CASSPQGGYEQYF. The CDR3 region has the DNA TGTGCCAGCAGCCCGCAGGGGGGCTACGAGCAGTACTTC.

V and J are TRBV6-1 and TRBJ1-2; maybe TRBD1 (5 bases). The V gene lost 11 bases and the J gene lost 2 bases, with 9 bases spanning the gap. The germline V gene has CDR1 MNHNS and CDR2 SASEGT. This CDR3 spans 11 amino acids. CDR3 in amino acids: CARRGNYGYTF. The CDR3 DNA reads TGTGCCCGTCGGGGGAACTATGGCTACACCTTC.

This chain uses TRBV19 with TRBJ1-6; D is unclear. The CDR3 contains 13 residues. Trimming stripped 3 bases from V and 11 bases from J, with 11 bases between. Germline assignment: CDR1 LNHDA and CDR2 SQIVND (reference sequence). CDR3 region: CASSMEVEAPLHF. The CDR3 nucleotides are TGTGCCAGTAGTATGGAGGTAGAGGCACCCCTCCACTTT.

The chain employs TRBV30 and TRBJ1-6; D is undetermined. Trimming pared 0 bases from V and 8 bases from J, leaving 8 bases between. This CDR3 contains 13 residues. The germline CDR1 and CDR2 sequences are GTSNPN and SVGIG (reference sequence). The CDR3: CAWSVGLDSPLHF. CDR3 in DNA: TGTGCCTGGAGTGTTGGCTTGGATTCACCCCTCCACTTT.

The rearrangement links TRBV13 to TRBJ2-3; 10 bases match TRBD1. The CDR3 covers 16 residues. Trimming took 5 bases from V and 4 from J; bases not matched to a gene: 9. CDR1 PRHDT and CDR2 FYEKMQ come from the germline V gene (reference sequence). Here the CDR3 DNA reads TGTGCCAGCAGCACCGGGACAGGGGTAGCCCCAGATACGCAGTATTTT. Translating it yields CASSTGTGVAPDTQYF. The variable domain in full, with the rest retrieved from reference TRBV13 and TRBJ2-3, is AAGVIQSPRHLIKEKRETATLKCYPIPRHDTVYWYQQGPGQDPQFLISFYEKMQSDKGSIPDRFSAQQFSDYHSELNMSSLELGDSALYFCASSTGTGVAPDTQYFGPGTRLTVL.

The V and J genes are TRBV9 and TRBJ2-1, with 10 bases aligning to TRBD1. CDR1 and CDR2 (germline): SGDLS, YYNGEE. This CDR3 has 17 amino acids. With 2 bases clipped from V and 3 bases from J, the junction kept 8 bases outside the gene matches. Here the CDR3 reads CASSVASWDRGYNEQFF. Here the CDR3 DNA reads TGTGCCAGCAGCGTGGCCTCCTGGGACAGGGGCTACAATGAGCAGTTCTTC. Full variable domain (missing parts from reference TRBV9 and TRBJ2-1): DSGVTQTPKHLITATGQRVTLRCSPRSGDLSVYWYQQSLDQGLQFLIQYYNGEERAKGNILERFSAQQFPDLHSELNLSSLELGDSALYFCASSVASWDRGYNEQFFGPGTRLTVL.

This clone was seen just once. This chain's CDR3 is CSSERGDRTDTQYF. As DNA, the CDR3 is TGCAGCTCGGAGCGGGGGGATCGCACAGATACGCAGTATTTT. V usage is TRBV29-1 and J usage is TRBJ2-3; 9 nucleotides match TRBD2. CDR1 is SQVTM and CDR2 is ANQGSEA in the germline V gene. V gave up 8 bases and J gave up 1 base; unmatched junction bases: 7. The CDR3 is made up of 14 amino acids.

The chain uses TRBV7-8 and TRBJ2-4; 7 nucleotides line up with TRBD1. The V segment lost 3 bases and the J segment 1 base; nucleotides outside the gene matches: 6. The CDR3 has 16 amino acids. The germline V gene has CDR1 SGHVS and CDR2 FQNEAQ. The CDR3 loop is CASSFRTGAAKNIQYF. CDR3 DNA sequence: TGTGCCAGCAGCTTCCGGACAGGCGCGGCCAAAAACATTCAGTACTTC.

The genes are TRBV6-6 and TRBJ2-7, with 8 bases that match TRBD1. The CDR3 sequence is 13 residues long. Per germline, CDR1 MNHNY and CDR2 SVGAGI (reference sequence). The trim removed 3 bases at V and 7 bases at J, leaving 5 bases unmatched. The CDR3 sequence is CASSYTTGVEQYF. CDR3 bases: TGTGCCAGCAGTTATACGACAGGGGTGGAGCAGTACTTC.

The chain couples TRBV7-2 to TRBJ2-1, with TRBD2 identical over 7 bases. Germline-derived CDR1 and CDR2 are SGHTA and FQGNSA. The junction had 6 bases not matched to a gene; V was cut back by 5 bases and J by 2 bases. The CDR3 is made up of 15 amino acids. For the CDR3, the DNA is TGTGCCAGCAGCCCGACCAGCGGGGCCTACAATGAGCAGTTCTTC. Translated, it gives CASSPTSGAYNEQFF.

V is TRBV5-1 and J is TRBJ2-7, with 7 bases that match TRBD2. The CDR3 length is 16 residues. CDR1 is SGHRS and CDR2 is YFSETQ in the germline V gene. The J segment lost 2 bases and the V segment lost 4 bases, leaving 12 bases of the junction unmatched. CDR3 sequence reads: CASSPRVSGPAYEQYF. CDR3 DNA sequence: TGCGCCAGCAGCCCCCGAGTTAGCGGGCCGGCCTACGAGCAGTACTTC. The full variable domain, in which reference TRBV5-1 and TRBJ2-7 provide the parts outside the CDR3, is KAGVTQTPRYLIKTRGQQVTLSCSPISGHRSVSWYQQTPGQGLQFLFEYFSETQRNKGNFPGRFSGRQFSNSRSEMNVSTLELGDSALYLCASSPRVSGPAYEQYFGPGTRLTVT.

This clone was seen a handful of times. The chain has TRBV27 and TRBJ2-7, with TRBD2 matching 7 bases. Trimming at V came to 6 bases and at J to 0 bases, leaving 8 bases not matched to a gene. Germline V gene data show CDR1 as MNHEY and CDR2 as SMNVEV (reference sequence). The CDR3 runs to 15 residues. This chain's CDR3 is CASRPGTTSSYEQYF. The DNA for the CDR3 is TGTGCCAGCAGGCCAGGGACTACCAGCTCCTACGAGCAGTACTTC.

Notes on this clone: Mismatch with germline at one junction end may stem from a read error. The J gene is TRBJ1-4, the V gene TRBV6-6; TRBD1 might be the D (5 bases). Per the germline V gene, CDR1 is MNHNY and CDR2 is SVGAGI (reference sequence). The CDR3 length is 14 residues. The CDR3 DNA reads TGTGCCAGCAGTATACCAGGGCCTAATGAAAAGCTGTTTTTT. It yields the protein CASSIPGPNEKLFF.